This section outlines one TCR beta chain sequence together with its context. Assay used: immunoSEQ multiplex PCR; TCRdb lists only in-frame clones, some missing. The sample records about 2,100,000 clones, about 92% being singletons. The data stem from a study of shared clonotypes between healthy human individuals. CD8 cells regarded as naive lacked CD45RO, were positively chosen for CCR7, and omitted terminally differentiated effector memory CD45RA+ cells. This sequence originates from a man aged 18 to 29 in good health. Some clones in this sample may be carry-over from other donors' samples. Material: naive CD8+ T cells from PBMCs.

The CDR3 DNA is TGTGCCAGCAGTTTCGGGCAGGGGGGTCATGGTTACGAGCAGTACTTC. This sequence encodes CASSFGQGGHGYEQYF. This chain links TRBV27 with TRBJ2-7, with D tentatively TRBD1 (7 bases). This CDR3 spans 16 amino acids. Germline V gene data show CDR1 as MNHEY and CDR2 as SMNVEV (reference sequence). Trimming removed 3 bases at V and 4 bases at J, with 19 bases between.